The entry below gives a single TCR beta chain sequence along with its context. The entry originates in a study of cytomegalovirus exposure and HLA in healthy donors. 13 Jbeta primers and 60 Vbeta primers were used for the PCR. Data came from immunoSEQ multiplex PCR; TCRdb stores just in-frame clones and leaves some out. Altogether about 110,000 clones are present, 65% to 80% being singletons, with the ten largest covering 2.5% to 3%. The V end was cut by 3 bases, the J end by 11 bases, with 13 bases between. The CDR3 consists of 12 residues. CDR1 and CDR2 (germline): LNHDA, SQIVND (reference sequence).

The chain carries TRBV19 and TRBJ1-1, with a tentative D call TRBD1 (5 bases). Sequencing input: PBMCs. The receptor was isolated from a male donor in good health and CMV-seropositive. CDR3 sequence: CASSIPGRSAFF. The CDR3 region has the DNA TGTGCCAGTAGTATCCCAGGGCGGAGTGCTTTCTTT.